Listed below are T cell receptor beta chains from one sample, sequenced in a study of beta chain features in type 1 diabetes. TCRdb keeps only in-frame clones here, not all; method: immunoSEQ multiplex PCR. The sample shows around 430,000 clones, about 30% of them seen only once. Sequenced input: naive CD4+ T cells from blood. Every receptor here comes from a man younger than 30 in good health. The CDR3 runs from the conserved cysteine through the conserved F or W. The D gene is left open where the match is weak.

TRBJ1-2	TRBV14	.	CASSQESRQLYGYTF
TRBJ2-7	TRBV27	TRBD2	CASSRVAGHFEQYF
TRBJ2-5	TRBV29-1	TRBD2	CSVGLAEETQYF
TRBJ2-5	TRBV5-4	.	CASSLGHRVGETQYF
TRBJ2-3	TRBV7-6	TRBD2	CASSPRLAGRDTQYF
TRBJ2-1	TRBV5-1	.	CASSLAVAYNEQFF
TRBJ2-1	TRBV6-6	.	CASSYRSDTGQFF
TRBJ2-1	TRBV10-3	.	CAISESAERWQFF
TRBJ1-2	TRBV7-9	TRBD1	CASSPDSRTGTYGYTF
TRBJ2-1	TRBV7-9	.	CASSLADSPIDEQFF
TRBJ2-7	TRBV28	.	CASSTGQLEQYF
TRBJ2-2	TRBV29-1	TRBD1	CSVRTGGNTGELFF
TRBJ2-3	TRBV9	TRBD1	CASSVRGQGPDTQYF
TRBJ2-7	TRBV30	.	CAWSFVLRPEQYF
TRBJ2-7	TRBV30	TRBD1	CAWGDSIYEQYF
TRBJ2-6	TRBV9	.	CASSARQLSGANVLTF
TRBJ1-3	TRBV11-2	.	CASRATGAGNTIYF
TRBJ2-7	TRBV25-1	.	CASSKGISATYEQYF
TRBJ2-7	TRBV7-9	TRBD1	CASSDVRDRLSYEQYF
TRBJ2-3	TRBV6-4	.	CASSVTGAGTDTQYF
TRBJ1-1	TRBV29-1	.	CSVARGNTEAFF
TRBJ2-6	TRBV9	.	CASSGLYTGANVLTF
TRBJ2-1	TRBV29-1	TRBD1	CSVDSRDRVIF
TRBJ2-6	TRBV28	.	CASAPAGWLSGANVLTF
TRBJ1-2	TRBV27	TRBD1	CASRRTGVNYGYTF
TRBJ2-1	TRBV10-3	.	CAIRGYNEQFF
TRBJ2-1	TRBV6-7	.	CASSSPISNEQFF
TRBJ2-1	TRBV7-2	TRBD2	CASSTPGLASHNEQFF
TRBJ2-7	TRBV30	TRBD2	CAWSAGLGDHEQYF
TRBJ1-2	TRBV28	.	CASSPGLFYGYTF
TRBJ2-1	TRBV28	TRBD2	CASSFIAGGGYNEQFF
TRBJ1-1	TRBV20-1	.	CTGRGDTEAFF
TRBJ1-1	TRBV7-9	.	CASSLTGWASEAFF
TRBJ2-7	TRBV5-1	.	CASSLVSPYEQYF
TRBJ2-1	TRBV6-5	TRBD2	CASSYSGGRDNEQFF
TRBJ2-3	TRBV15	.	CATSRDPGDTQYF
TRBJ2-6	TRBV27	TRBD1	CASSMDRGGSGANVLTF
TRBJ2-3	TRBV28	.	CASSLDFRDTDTQYF
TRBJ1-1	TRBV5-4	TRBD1	CASSLDRGNTEAFF
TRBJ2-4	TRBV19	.	CASTIRVNIQYF
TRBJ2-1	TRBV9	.	CASSKLREQFF
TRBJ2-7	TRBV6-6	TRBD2	CASSFSGIQYEQYF
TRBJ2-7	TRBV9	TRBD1	CASSAGQGIGEQYF
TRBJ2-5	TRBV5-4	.	CASSLDRISQETQYF
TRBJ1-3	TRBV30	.	CAWSAQYSGNTIYF
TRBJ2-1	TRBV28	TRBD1	CASSLSRGRGNNEQFF
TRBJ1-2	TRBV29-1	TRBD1	CSVEVGGGDGYTF
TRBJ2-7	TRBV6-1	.	CASSEGTSRRSGVSYEQYF
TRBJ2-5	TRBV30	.	CAWSSRRVGLETQYF
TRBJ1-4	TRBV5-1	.	CASSYGGTNEKLFF
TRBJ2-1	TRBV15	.	CATSTRLGVNEQFF
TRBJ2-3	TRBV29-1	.	CSVITGAASTDTQYF
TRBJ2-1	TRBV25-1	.	CASSDRWGLWNEQFF
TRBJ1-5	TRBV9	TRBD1	CASSVATGDQPQHF
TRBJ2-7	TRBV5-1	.	CASSQDVSSYEQYF